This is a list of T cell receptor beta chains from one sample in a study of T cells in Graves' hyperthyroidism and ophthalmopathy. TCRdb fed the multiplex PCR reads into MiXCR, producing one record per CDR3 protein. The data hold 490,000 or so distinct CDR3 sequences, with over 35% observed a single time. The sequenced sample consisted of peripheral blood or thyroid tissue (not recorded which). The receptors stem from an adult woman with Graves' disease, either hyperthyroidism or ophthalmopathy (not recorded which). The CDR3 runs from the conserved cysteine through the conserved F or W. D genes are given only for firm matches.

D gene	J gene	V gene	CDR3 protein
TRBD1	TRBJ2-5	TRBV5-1	CASSKTGGSVRETQYF
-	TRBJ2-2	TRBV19	CASISLRGVTGELFF
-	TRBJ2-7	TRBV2	CASSLLVGRGNDEQYF
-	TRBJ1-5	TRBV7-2	CASSPRRTDQPQHF
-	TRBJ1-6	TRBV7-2	CASSAQGLGNSPLHF
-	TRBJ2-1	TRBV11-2	CASSLEDSPYNEQFF
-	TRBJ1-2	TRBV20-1	CRARGGYTF
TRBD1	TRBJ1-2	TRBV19	CASSRQGVFYGYTF
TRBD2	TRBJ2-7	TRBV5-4	CASSPRGGREQYF
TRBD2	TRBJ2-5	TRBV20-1	CSAAGWIGLAGAETQYF
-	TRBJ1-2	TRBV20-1	CSARVVTTGDDGYTF
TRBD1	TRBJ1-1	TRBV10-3	CATERTGSTEAFF
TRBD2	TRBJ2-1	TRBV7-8	CASSLREGNNEQFF
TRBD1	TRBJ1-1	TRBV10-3	CAISAPVQGGYTEAFF
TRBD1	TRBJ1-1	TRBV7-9	CASSYALGTGNTEAFF
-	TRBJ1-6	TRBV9	CASSPTGSSYNSPLHF
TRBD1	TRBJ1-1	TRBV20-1	CSAGGQGSNTEAFF
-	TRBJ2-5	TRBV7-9	CASSLGGMETQYF
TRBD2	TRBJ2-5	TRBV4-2	CASSQAIAGGPGQETQYF
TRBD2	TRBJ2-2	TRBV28	CASSSPGGATGELFF
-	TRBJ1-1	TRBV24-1	CATSRSLDVSRPSEAFF
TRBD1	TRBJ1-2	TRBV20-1	CSARDPTGTGYGYTF
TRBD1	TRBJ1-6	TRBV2	CASSDVGTGTNSPLHF
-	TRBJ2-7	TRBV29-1	CSGGIGEQYF
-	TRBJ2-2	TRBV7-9	CASSVGRQTGELFF
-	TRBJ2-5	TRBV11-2	CASSLGRAFQETQYF
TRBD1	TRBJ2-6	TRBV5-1	CASSIDRGNSGANVLTF
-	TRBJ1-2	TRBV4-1	CASSHGPPNYGYTF
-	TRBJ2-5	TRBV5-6	CASSPGPQETQYF
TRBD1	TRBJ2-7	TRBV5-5	CASSDSGQGFEQYF
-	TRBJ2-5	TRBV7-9	CASSMGVTGWETQYF
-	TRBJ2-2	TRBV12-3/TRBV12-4	CASSFHDTGELFF
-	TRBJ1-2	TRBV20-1	CSASAGDAHYGYTF
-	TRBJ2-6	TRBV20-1	CSARGNGANVLTF
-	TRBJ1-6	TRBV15	CATSREAGANSPLHF
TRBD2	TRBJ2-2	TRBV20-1	CSASRLAENTGELFF
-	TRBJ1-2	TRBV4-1	CASSQAGYGGYTF
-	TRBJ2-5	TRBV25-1	CASRPTGQGATQYF
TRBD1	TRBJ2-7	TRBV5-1	CASSLDQGANEQYF
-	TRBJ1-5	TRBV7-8	CASSQAVGGGEPQHF
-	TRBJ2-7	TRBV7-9	CASSSTGPDSFSYEQYF
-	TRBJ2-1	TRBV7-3	CASSLYRGQYNEQFF
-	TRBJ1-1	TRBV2	CASLGTEAFF
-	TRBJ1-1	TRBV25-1	CASRRQGANTEAFF
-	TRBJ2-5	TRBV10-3	CVIGQPQETQYF
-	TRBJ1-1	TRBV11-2	CASSLGFPGGTEAFF
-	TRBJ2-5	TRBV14	CASSQDQETQYF
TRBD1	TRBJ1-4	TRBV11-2	CASSLTQGFEKLFF
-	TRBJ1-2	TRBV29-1	CSVGGGFSGYTF
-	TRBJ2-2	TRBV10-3	CAISESGGNGELFF
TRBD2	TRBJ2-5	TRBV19	CASSTRLAGAVKTQYF
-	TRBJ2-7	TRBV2	CASRVQGSDEQYF
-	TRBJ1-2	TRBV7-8	CASSLGDYHGYTF
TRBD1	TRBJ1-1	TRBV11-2	CASSQEGAGTRDEAFF
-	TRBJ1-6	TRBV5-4	CASSSKGGHNSPLHF
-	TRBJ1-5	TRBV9	CASSVGGKGNQPQHF
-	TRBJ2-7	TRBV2	CASHVGVRSYEQYF
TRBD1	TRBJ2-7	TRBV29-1	CSVATTGGTVYEQYF